A selection of T cell receptor beta chains follows, all from one sample in a study of shared clonotypes between healthy human individuals. The protocol was immunoSEQ multiplex PCR, while the TCRdb copy is restricted to in-frame clones and leaves out a portion. The data show approximately 2.1 million clones, 90% to 95% seen once. Sequencing was performed on naive CD4+ T cells from PBMCs. The receptors come from a man between 18 and 29 years old in good health. Some clones in this sample may be carry-over from other donors' samples. Each CDR3 is given with its conserved first and last residue. Each record gives: D gene, J gene, clone size, CDR3 length, V gene, CDR3 DNA, CDR3 protein. A D gene is named only where the DNA matches it firmly. Size tells how often a clone was seen (once, few, many) or the class of an expanded clone, and some rows leave it out.

>-|TRBJ1-2|-|13|TRBV30
TGTGCCTGGATCAAACCCCTCAGCTATGGCTACACCTTC
CAWIKPLSYGYTF
>TRBD2|TRBJ2-1|-|16|TRBV7-3
TGTGCCAGCAGCTTAGGGACTAGCGGGGCCCTGGATGAGCAGTTCTTC
CASSLGTSGALDEQFF
>-|TRBJ2-1|-|14|TRBV5-4
TGTGCCAGCAGGGTCGCAGGTACCTACAATGAGCAGTTCTTC
CASRVAGTYNEQFF
>-|TRBJ2-2|-|13|TRBV7-9
TGTGCCAGCAGCTTAGTAGACACCGGGGAGCTGTTTTTT
CASSLVDTGELFF
>TRBD2|TRBJ2-3|-|15|TRBV7-3
TGTGCCAGCAGCTTAGAGCCTAGCGGAACAGATACGCAGTATTTT
CASSLEPSGTDTQYF
>-|TRBJ1-4|-|14|TRBV5-6
TGTGCCAGCAGCCTCTCGGATAGGGCGGGAAAACTGTTTTTT
CASSLSDRAGKLFF
>-|TRBJ1-5|-|13|TRBV5-6
TGTGCCAGCAGCTTGGGTCCTAATCAGCCCCAGCATTTT
CASSLGPNQPQHF
>TRBD2|TRBJ2-2|-|17|TRBV6-1
TGTGCCAGCAGTGAATATTGGCTAGCGGGACCGACCGGGGAGCTGTTTTTT
CASSEYWLAGPTGELFF
>-|TRBJ2-7|-|15|TRBV27
TGTGCCAGCAGTTTAATCTTCGGGAGCCCCTACGAGCAGTACTTC
CASSLIFGSPYEQYF
>-|TRBJ2-7|once|15|TRBV6-6
TGTGCCAGCAGTTATTCCCGGGGACACTCCTACGAGCAGTACTTC
CASSYSRGHSYEQYF
>TRBD1|TRBJ1-1|-|14|TRBV9
TGTGCCAGCAGCGCGGGACAGTTGAACACTGAAGCTTTCTTT
CASSAGQLNTEAFF
>-|TRBJ1-1|-|14|TRBV9
TGTGCCAGCAGCGGGGGACTAGGGGGCACTGAAGCTTTCTTT
CASSGGLGGTEAFF
>-|TRBJ2-1|-|15|TRBV11-2
TGTGCCAGCAGCCTCGGGCTTTCAGCGTTGGGTGAGCAGTTCTTC
CASSLGLSALGEQFF
>-|TRBJ2-1|-|15|TRBV5-4
TGTGCCAGCAGCTTAGCGGGTCCCTCCTACAATGAGCAGTTCTTC
CASSLAGPSYNEQFF
>TRBD2|TRBJ2-7|-|16|TRBV7-8
TGTGCCAGCAGCTTACGAACTGCGGGAGGGTCCTACGAGCAGTACTTC
CASSLRTAGGSYEQYF
>-|TRBJ2-3|-|15|TRBV27
TGTGCCAGCAGTTTTTATCGGACAGGCACAGATACGCAGTATTTT
CASSFYRTGTDTQYF
>-|TRBJ1-4|-|13|TRBV15
TGTGCCACCAGCAGCCAGGGGAATGAAAAACTGTTTTTT
CATSSQGNEKLFF
>TRBD2|TRBJ2-3|-|14|TRBV10-3
TGTGCCACGGCGACTAGCGGGAGCACAGATACGCAGTATTTT
CATATSGSTDTQYF
>-|TRBJ2-3|-|14|TRBV6-5
TGTGCCAGCAGTTACGCGAGCCATACAGATACGCAGTATTTT
CASSYASHTDTQYF
>-|TRBJ2-7|-|13|TRBV30
TGTGCCTGGAGTCGCAGGGATCCGTACGAGCAGTACTTC
CAWSRRDPYEQYF
>-|TRBJ1-5|-|15|TRBV27
TGTGCCAGCAGTTTATCGGCGGGGTACGGTCAGCCCCAGCATTTT
CASSLSAGYGQPQHF
>-|TRBJ1-4|-|15|TRBV6-6
TGTGCCAGCAGTTACGGGTCGGCAGGGAGAGGAAAACTGTTTTTT
CASSYGSAGRGKLFF
>-|TRBJ2-7|-|14|TRBV4-1
TGCGCCAGCAGCCAAGCTATCAGGGGCTACGAGCAGTACTTC
CASSQAIRGYEQYF
>-|TRBJ1-6|-|15|TRBV30
TGTGCCTGGAGTCGGGACCGTACCTATAATTCACCCCTCCACTTT
CAWSRDRTYNSPLHF
>-|TRBJ2-3|-|15|TRBV18
TGTGCCAGCTCACCGGGTAGGCTGAGCACAGATACGCAGTATTTT
CASSPGRLSTDTQYF
>-|TRBJ2-1|-|13|TRBV5-5
TGTGCCAGCAGCTTAGGCCTCTACAATGAGCAGTTCTTC
CASSLGLYNEQFF
>-|TRBJ2-3|-|15|TRBV18
TGTGCCAGCTCACCTACGAAACAGCGCACAGATACGCAGTATTTT
CASSPTKQRTDTQYF
>-|TRBJ2-2|-|15|TRBV11-3
TGTGCCAGCAGCTTAGATGGCGGAAAGACCGGGGAGCTGTTTTTT
CASSLDGGKTGELFF
>-|TRBJ1-5|-|15|TRBV5-1
TGCGCCAGCAGCTTGGCCCCGGGGAGCAATCAGCCCCAGCATTTT
CASSLAPGSNQPQHF
>TRBD1|TRBJ1-1|few|13|TRBV30
TGTGCCTGGAGTGAGAACAGGGGGACTGAAGCTTTCTTT
CAWSENRGTEAFF
>TRBD1|TRBJ1-1|-|13|TRBV7-9
TGTGCCAGCAGTAGACAGGGGGCGACTGAAGCTTTCTTT
CASSRQGATEAFF
>-|TRBJ1-1|-|14|TRBV11-3
TGTGCCAGCAGCTTAAGCGGTTCGAACACTGAAGCTTTCTTT
CASSLSGSNTEAFF
>-|TRBJ1-5|few|14|TRBV7-9
TGTGCCAGCAGCTTAGGTGGCAACGATCAGCCCCAGCATTTT
CASSLGGNDQPQHF
>-|TRBJ2-7|-|16|TRBV14
TGTGCCAGCAGCCAAGGGACTTTCTTAGCTAGGTACGAGCAGTACTTC
CASSQGTFLARYEQYF
>-|TRBJ2-5|once|14|TRBV5-1
TGCGCCAGCAGGGAAGGAGTCTTCGTAGAGACCCAGTACTTC
CASREGVFVETQYF
>-|TRBJ1-1|-|16|TRBV5-6
TGTGCCAGCAGCTTTAGGGTTCGCGCTACGTACACTGAAGCTTTCTTT
CASSFRVRATYTEAFF
>TRBD1|TRBJ2-7|-|14|TRBV7-9
TGTGCCAGCAGCTCCCGGGACAGAGCAGACGAGCAGTACTTC
CASSSRDRADEQYF
>-|TRBJ1-2|-|15|TRBV7-9
TGTGCCAGCAGCTTAAGGGTGAGGGATCGGAGTGGCTACACCTTC
CASSLRVRDRSGYTF
>TRBD2|TRBJ2-7|-|14|TRBV5-1
TGCGCCAGCAGCTTGGTCGGGACTAGCTACGAGCAGTACTTC
CASSLVGTSYEQYF
>-|TRBJ1-3|once|14|TRBV19
TGTGCCAGTAGTCCTAACCGGCCTGGAAACACCATATATTTT
CASSPNRPGNTIYF
>-|TRBJ2-3|-|13|TRBV5-1
TGCGCCAGCAGCTTGGGGTCCACAGATACGCAGTATTTT
CASSLGSTDTQYF
>TRBD1|TRBJ2-7|-|15|TRBV28
TGTGCCAGCAGCCCACCCGGGACAGGGACCTACGAGCAGTACTTC
CASSPPGTGTYEQYF
>-|TRBJ1-5|-|16|TRBV4-1
TGCGCCAGCAGCCAACCGGGGGGGACACCCGGGGAGCCCCAGCATTTT
CASSQPGGTPGEPQHF